This TCR beta chain was recorded in a study of early T cells in non-severe SARS-CoV-2 infection. Whole-study context: The sequenced material was bulk RNA from unsorted whole blood, and its chains were unpaired.

Germline V gives CDR1 SNHLY, CDR2 FYNNEI. This CDR3 is 15 amino acids long. V was pared by 0 bases and J by 4 bases, with 9 bases between. This clonotype was recorded at least ten times. Its antigen is still unknown. Separate cDNA molecules each had unique molecular identifiers attached to them. TCRdb processed the 5' RACE reads anew with MiXCR; each CDR3 protein has one entry. The sample consists of about 92,000 distinct CDR3 sequences, 13% to 15% of them appearing once. General study points: The study's VDJdb matching favored anti-spike CD8 responses and missed private and CD4 specificities.

Source material: whole blood. The receptor was isolated from an adult who was a healthcare worker with PCR-confirmed SARS-CoV-2 infection or an uninfected control (not recorded which). V gene TRBV2 combines with J gene TRBJ2-2; the D is unclear. CDR3 nucleotides: TGTGCCAGCAGTGAAGCGCTTCGGACCACCGGGGAGCTGTTTTTT. Amino acids: CASSEALRTTGELFF.